A single sample is the source of the 21 T cell receptor beta chains below, sequenced in a study of cytomegalovirus exposure and HLA in healthy donors (dated by TCRdb to 2016 to 2017). The receptor library was made with the immunoSEQ multiplex PCR assay. A mixture of 60 forward primers for TCR Vbeta segments and 13 reverse primers for TCR Jbeta segments was used in the multiplex PCR. In its TCRdb copy, this immuneACCESS table keeps in-frame sequences only and misses some clones. Where compared with another copy, unresolved V genes explain less than half of these, and the others have no known cause. The sample yields under 100,000 clones; about three quarters were counted once. The top ten hold roughly 16% of the sample. The source material was PBMCs. The receptors derive from a woman in her fifties or sixties in good health and CMV-seropositive.

This clone has just one count. The V gene is TRBV19, the J gene TRBJ2-5, with 9 bases matching TRBD1. The J call is in doubt because the DNA end fits TRBJ2-7 better. CDR3 length: 13 residues. Germline lookup yields CDR1 LNHDA and CDR2 SQIVND (reference sequence). CDR3 residues: CASSDRGAYEQYF. CDR3 in DNA: TGTGCCAGTAGTGACAGGGGGGCCTACGAGCAGTACTTC.

The chain joins TRBV5-8 to TRBJ1-1, with 9 bases matching TRBD1. The CDR3 has 15 residues. V lost 1 base to trimming and J lost 5 bases; unmatched junction nucleotides: 6. The germline V gene encodes CDR1 SGHTS and CDR2 YDEGEE. This chain's CDR3 is CASSLYRGRGTEAFF. The CDR3 DNA follows: TGTGCCAGCAGCTTGTACAGGGGGCGCGGGACTGAAGCTTTCTTT.

CDR3 sequence: CASNEPGTRDEQYF. CDR3 coding DNA: TGTGCCAGCAACGAACCCGGGACTCGAGACGAGCAGTACTTC. The chain couples TRBV28 to TRBJ2-7; possibly TRBD2 for D (6 bases). CDR1 is MDHEN, CDR2 SYDVKM, per germline. Trimming left V 7 bases short and J 5 bases short, with 18 bases between. The CDR3 consists of 14 residues.

The rearrangement links TRBV7-2 to TRBJ2-7; 10 bases line up with TRBD2. The V gene's germline CDR1 is SGHTA and CDR2 FQGNSA. J lost 2 bases, V lost 2 bases, and 9 bases had no gene match. CDR3 length equals 17 residues. The chain's CDR3 is CASSLTGTSALTYEQYF. The CDR3 DNA reads as TGTGCCAGCAGCTTAACCGGGACTAGCGCGTTGACCTACGAGCAGTACTTC.

V and J are TRBV9 and TRBJ2-1; 7 bases are a match to TRBD2. Germline V lookup: CDR1 SGDLS, CDR2 YYNGEE. The CDR3 has 15 residues. V lost 0 bases to trimming and J lost 5 bases; unmatched junction nucleotides: 5. In DNA form, the CDR3 reads TGTGCCAGCAGCGTAGTTTCCGGGAGGAACAATGAGCAGTTCTTC. As protein: CASSVVSGRNNEQFF.

This chain uses TRBV18 with TRBJ1-1; 7 bases fit TRBD1. The CDR3 is 15 amino acids. J lost 1 base, V lost 3 bases, and 5 bases had no gene match. CDR1 is KGHSH, CDR2 LQKENI, per germline. The CDR3, as DNA: TGTGCCAGCTCACCCCGACAGGGTGAGAACACTGAAGCTTTCTTT. This translates into CASSPRQGENTEAFF.

The chain couples TRBV7-9 to TRBJ2-7, with unresolved D. The CDR3 is 12 amino acids. Trimming removed 5 bases at V and 3 bases at J, with 8 bases between. Germline CDR1 SEHNR, CDR2 FQNEAQ (reference sequence). The CDR3 is CASSDIDYEQYF. DNA for the CDR3: TGTGCCAGCAGCGACATCGACTACGAGCAGTACTTC.

The chain joins TRBV28 to TRBJ1-1; D remains unclear. Germline V gives CDR1 MDHEN, CDR2 SYDVKM. This CDR3 is built from 14 residues. The V end was cut by 2 bases, the J end by 7 bases, with 14 bases between. The DNA of the CDR3 is TGTGCCAGCAGTTTACCAGCGGGGAGGAGTGAAGCTTTCTTT. Residues: CASSLPAGRSEAFF.

V gene TRBV25-1 combines with J gene TRBJ2-5, with D tentatively TRBD1 (5 bases). The germline V and J ends were trimmed by 4 bases and 4 bases, with 10 bases remaining between them. Per the germline V gene, CDR1 is MGHDK and CDR2 is SYGVNS. The CDR3 loop spans 13 amino acids. The CDR3: CASSAPDRETQYF. The DNA for the CDR3 is TGTGCCAGCAGTGCGCCAGACAGAGAGACCCAGTACTTC. Using reference TRBV25-1 and TRBJ2-5 for the parts outside the CDR3, the full variable domain is EADIYQTPRYLVIGTGKKITLECSQTMGHDKMYWYQQDPGMELHLIHYSYGVNSTEKGDLSSESTVSRIRTEHFPLTLESARPSHTSQYLCASSAPDRETQYFGPGTRLLVL.

The chain employs TRBV10-1 and TRBJ2-1, with 14 positions matching TRBD2. This CDR3 contains 16 residues. CDR1 is WNHNN and CDR2 is SYGVQD in the germline V gene (reference sequence). J lost 7 bases, V lost 3 bases, and 5 bases had no gene match. CDR3 DNA: TGCGCCAGCAGTGACCCGGGACTAGCGGGAGCTAATGAGCAGTTCTTC. Translation: CASSDPGLAGANEQFF.

This clone has more than one count but fewer than ten. CDR3 DNA sequence: TGTGCCAGCAGTCGCCCGGGGATGGGAGCCTACGAGCAGTACTTC. It yields the protein CASSRPGMGAYEQYF. This chain uses TRBV27 with TRBJ2-7, with D possibly TRBD2 on 5 matching bases. The CDR3 sequence is 15 residues long. Trimming left V 5 bases short and J 2 bases short, with 16 bases between. The V gene's germline CDR1 is MNHEY and CDR2 SMNVEV (reference sequence).

This sequence joins TRBV5-1 and TRBJ1-4, with D perhaps TRBD1 (6 bases). Germline V CDR1 and CDR2: SGHRS, YFSETQ. There are 16 residues in the CDR3. V was pared by 4 bases and J by 3 bases, with 16 bases between. Here the CDR3 reads CASSPGGGRANEKLFF. The CDR3 region has the DNA TGCGCCAGCAGCCCGGGCGGGGGCAGGGCTAATGAAAAACTGTTTTTT.

The V and J genes are TRBV27 and TRBJ2-1; the D gene is possibly TRBD2 (6 bases). Germline V CDR1 and CDR2: MNHEY, SMNVEV (reference sequence). Trimming removed 5 bases from V and 4 bases from J, with 12 bases in between. The length of the CDR3 is 14 residues. The CDR3 nucleotides read TGTGCCAGCAGTCTTAGCGGAAAGTACAATGAGCAGTTCTTC. Translated: CASSLSGKYNEQFF.

The DNA of the CDR3 is TGTGCCAGCAGCTGGGTAGCGGGAGCAGATACGCAGTATTTT. It specifies CASSWVAGADTQYF. The chain links TRBV5-5 to TRBJ2-3, with 9 bases matching TRBD2. V lost 3 bases to trimming and J lost 4 bases; unmatched junction nucleotides: 3. This CDR3 has 14 amino acids. CDR1 and CDR2 from the germline V gene are SGHKS and YYEKEE (reference sequence).

This rearrangement joins TRBV9 to TRBJ1-2, with 11 bases fitting TRBD1. V lost 2 bases, J lost 6 bases, and 9 bases stayed unmatched. The CDR3 runs 16 residues. CDR1 is SGDLS, CDR2 YYNGEE, per germline. CDR3 loop: CASSVGTGGGYDGYTF. The CDR3 DNA follows: TGTGCCAGCAGCGTCGGGACAGGGGGTGGATATGATGGCTACACCTTC.

The chain carries TRBV28 and TRBJ1-2; maybe TRBD1 (6 bases). Trimming shortened V by 6 bases and J by 3 bases, and 17 bases separated the two germline ends. This CDR3 is 15 amino acids long. Germline assignment: CDR1 MDHEN and CDR2 SYDVKM. CDR3 region: CASSAPQGRDYGYTF. The CDR3 DNA sequence: TGTGCCAGCAGCGCGCCACAGGGTCGAGACTATGGCTACACCTTC.

This clone has just a few counts. This rearrangement joins TRBV4-3 to TRBJ2-2; TRBD2 matches at 8 bases. V shed 4 bases and J 4 bases; nucleotides not matched to a gene: 5. The CDR3 extends over 15 amino acids. Per the germline V gene, CDR1 is LGHNA and CDR2 is YSLEER. This CDR3 is CASSLGLAATGELFF. In nucleotides, the CDR3 is TGCGCCAGCAGCCTTGGACTAGCTGCCACCGGGGAGCTGTTTTTT.

This clone was detected a few times. The chain carries TRBV28 and TRBJ2-1; 7 bases match TRBD2. V was clipped by 3 bases and J by 4 bases; unmatched bases: 9. The CDR3 extends over 16 amino acids. CDR1 is MDHEN, CDR2 SYDVKM, per germline. In nucleotides, the CDR3 is TGTGCCAGCAGTTTCGGCAGCGGGATCCGGTACAATGAGCAGTTCTTC. It codes for CASSFGSGIRYNEQFF. Variable domain in full (rest from reference TRBV28 and TRBJ2-1): DVKVTQSSRYLVKRTGEKVFLECVQDMDHENMFWYRQDPGLGLRLIYFSYDVKMKEKGDIPEGYSVSREKKERFSLILESASTNQTSMYLCASSFGSGIRYNEQFFGPGTRLTVL.

This chain connects TRBV19 to TRBJ1-5; the D gene is possibly TRBD1 (6 bases). The germline V and J ends were trimmed by 5 bases and 5 bases, with 19 bases remaining between them. This CDR3 region has 16 residues. Germline CDR1 is LNHDA and CDR2 is SQIVND (reference sequence). The CDR3 spells CASSYIPGQGHQPQHF. As DNA, the CDR3 is TGTGCCAGTAGTTACATCCCGGGACAAGGACATCAGCCCCAGCATTTT.

This clone showed up just once. The V gene is TRBV6-5, the J gene TRBJ1-2, with a weak D call TRBD1 (6 bases). The germline gives CDR1 MNHEY, CDR2 SVGAGI. The germline V and J ends were trimmed by 7 bases and 7 bases, with 16 bases remaining between them. The CDR3 covers 13 residues. The DNA of the CDR3 is TGTGCCAGCACTTCGGGGGGGGCTATTGGCTACACCTTC. This gives the protein CASTSGGAIGYTF.

This clone was seen a few times. The chain uses TRBV30 and TRBJ2-3; 8 nucleotides line up with TRBD2. This CDR3 is built from 12 residues. The J segment lost 5 bases and the V segment lost 5 bases, leaving 3 bases of the junction unmatched. Germline V gene lookup returns CDR1 GTSNPN and CDR2 SVGIG (reference sequence). CDR3 sequence: CAWGLAVDTQYF. The CDR3 DNA reads TGTGCCTGGGGACTAGCTGTAGATACGCAGTATTTT.